What follows describes a single T cell receptor (beta chain). Repertoires were generated with immunoSEQ multiplex PCR, while TCRdb's copy carries only in-frame clones and drops some. The table has about 120,000 clones, around 88% seen once. The data stem from a study of control samples from healthy donors and cancer patients. This sequence originates from a man in his forties in good health. Source material: blood.

The CDR3 protein is CASSWGDTEAFF. CDR3 coding DNA: TGTGCCAGCTCCTGGGGGGACACTGAAGCTTTCTTT. V usage is TRBV5-5 and J usage is TRBJ1-1; a possible D gene is TRBD1 (5 bases). V lost 7 bases to trimming and J lost 3 bases, with 10 bases between them. Germline CDR1 SGHKS, CDR2 YYEKEE (reference sequence). The CDR3 spans 12 residues.